This is a list of T cell receptor beta chains from one sample in a study of spatial heterogeneity in lung cancer. TCRdb analysed the 5' RACE reads with MiXCR anew, one entry per CDR3 protein. The sample includes almost 75,000 distinct CDR3 sequences, about 14% of them seen just once. Here the sequenced sample was PBMCs, taken at surgery. Source of these receptors: a male donor with early-stage non-small cell lung cancer. Both conserved end residues are part of each CDR3. The D gene is left open where the match is weak. A clone size is listed for some rows: how often the clone was seen (once, few, many), or a class if it is expanded.

>-|TRBJ2-3|-|TRBV30
CAWDRGPTDTQYF
TGTGCCTGGGATAGAGGGCCCACAGATACGCAGTATTTT
>many|TRBJ2-7|-|TRBV7-9
CASSPDGYEQYF
TGTGCCAGCAGCCCGGACGGCTACGAGCAGTACTTC
>-|TRBJ1-1|-|TRBV29-1
CSARVGEAFF
TGCAGCGCCAGGGTAGGGGAAGCTTTCTTT
>few|TRBJ1-5|-|TRBV2
CASSPTGDSNQPQHF
TGTGCCAGCAGCCCAACAGGAGATAGCAATCAGCCCCAGCATTTT
>many|TRBJ2-7|TRBD1|TRBV6-6
CASSPGTGYEQYF
TGTGCCAGCAGTCCCGGGACAGGGTACGAGCAGTACTTC
>-|TRBJ2-1|TRBD1|TRBV24-1
CATSDLLGQGDDEQFF
TGTGCCACCAGTGATTTGCTTGGACAGGGGGACGATGAGCAGTTCTTC
>-|TRBJ2-7|-|TRBV6-5
CASSYGYRSYEQYF
TGTGCCAGCAGTTACGGATATAGGTCGTACGAGCAGTACTTC
>-|TRBJ2-7|-|TRBV29-1
CSVSDGISYEQYF
TGCAGCGTCTCGGACGGAATCTCCTACGAGCAGTACTTC
>many|TRBJ2-5|-|TRBV7-9
CASSLGSGYGEETQYF
TGTGCCAGCAGCTTGGGATCGGGGTACGGAGAAGAGACCCAGTACTTC
>many|TRBJ2-7|-|TRBV6-5
CASSRRGEQYF
TGTGCCAGCAGCAGGCGGGGTGAGCAGTACTTC
>-|TRBJ1-1|TRBD1|TRBV6-1
CASRNTPGVGQGAAEAFF
TGTGCCAGCAGAAATACCCCGGGCGTAGGGCAGGGGGCCGCTGAAGCTTTCTTT
>-|TRBJ2-3|TRBD2|TRBV7-8
CASSLDPGTSGIGTDTQYF
TGTGCCAGCAGCTTAGACCCCGGGACTAGCGGGATCGGCACAGATACGCAGTATTTT
>many|TRBJ2-5|-|TRBV5-1
CASSLASGTQYF
TGCGCCAGCAGCTTGGCGTCGGGGACCCAGTACTTC
>-|TRBJ2-7|-|TRBV29-1
CSVGLSANVDSEQYF
TGCAGCGTAGGTCTCTCGGCCAACGTAGACTCCGAGCAGTACTTC
>-|TRBJ2-3|TRBD2|TRBV7-8
CASSPVRGRLAGGDTQYF
TGTGCCAGCAGCCCCGTTCGGGGACGGCTAGCGGGGGGAGATACGCAGTATTTT
>few|TRBJ2-2|-|TRBV4-2
CASGFGASTGELFF
TGTGCCAGCGGCTTTGGGGCATCCACCGGGGAGCTGTTTTTT
>few|TRBJ2-7|TRBD2|TRBV5-1
CASSPGLAGVYEQYF
TGCGCCAGCAGCCCCGGACTAGCGGGAGTCTACGAGCAGTACTTC
>few|TRBJ1-1|TRBD1|TRBV19
CASIATGGWDTEAFF
TGTGCCAGTATCGCGACAGGGGGCTGGGACACTGAAGCTTTCTTT
>-|TRBJ1-1|-|TRBV2
CASSRGPNTEAFF
TGTGCCAGCAGTAGGGGACCAAACACTGAAGCTTTCTTT
>few|TRBJ1-5|-|TRBV7-2
CASSLAGIGNQPQHF
TGTGCCAGCAGCTTAGCCGGGATTGGCAATCAGCCCCAGCATTTT
>-|TRBJ2-5|TRBD2|TRBV29-1
CSVEDPWGLGLETQYF
TGCAGCGTTGAAGATCCTTGGGGACTAGGCCTAGAGACCCAGTACTTC
>-|TRBJ2-1|TRBD2|TRBV11-2
CASSPRLATSNEQFF
TGTGCCAGCAGCCCCCGACTAGCGACTTCAAATGAGCAGTTCTTC
>many|TRBJ2-3|TRBD2|TRBV9
CASSAGTSKADTQYF
TGTGCCAGCAGCGCCGGGACTAGTAAGGCAGATACGCAGTATTTT
>-|TRBJ2-7|TRBD2|TRBV6-5
CASSYSPLAGIGEQYF
TGTGCCAGCAGTTACTCGCCCCTAGCGGGGATTGGCGAGCAGTACTTC
>many|TRBJ1-5|-|TRBV7-9
CASSFGGFNQPQHF
TGTGCCAGCAGCTTCGGGGGGTTCAATCAGCCCCAGCATTTT
>few|TRBJ2-7|-|TRBV20-1
CSAGYQGEQYF
TGCAGTGCTGGGTACCAGGGCGAGCAGTACTTC
>-|TRBJ2-1|-|TRBV20-1
CSASTSSLYNEQFF
TGCAGTGCTTCGACTAGTTCCCTCTACAATGAGCAGTTCTTC
>few|TRBJ2-5|TRBD1|TRBV7-6
CASSLRGGPQETQYF
TGTGCCAGCAGCTTGCGAGGGGGCCCACAAGAGACCCAGTACTTC
>-|TRBJ2-1|-|TRBV5-1
CASSPSTVESEQFF
TGCGCCAGCAGCCCCTCGACAGTTGAGAGTGAGCAGTTCTTC
>-|TRBJ1-2|-|TRBV3-1
CASSQDQDGYGYTF
TGTGCCAGCAGCCAAGATCAGGACGGCTATGGCTACACCTTC
>-|TRBJ2-5|-|TRBV18
CASSPVEETQYF
TGTGCCAGCTCACCAGTCGAGGAGACCCAGTACTTC
>-|TRBJ1-1|TRBD1|TRBV11-2
CASSPRGTEEAFF
TGTGCCAGCAGCCCCCGAGGGACAGAAGAAGCTTTCTTT
>-|TRBJ1-1|-|TRBV5-1
CASSFGENTEAFF
TGCGCCAGCAGCTTTGGGGAGAACACTGAAGCTTTCTTT
>-|TRBJ1-2|TRBD1|TRBV12-3/TRBV12-4
CASSTRDRGKSTF
TGTGCCAGCAGTACCCGGGACAGGGGAAAGAGCACCTTC
>-|TRBJ2-2|TRBD2|TRBV4-1
CASSQPRGTSGKVGGELFF
TGCGCCAGCAGCCAACCAAGAGGGACTAGCGGGAAAGTGGGCGGGGAGCTGTTTTTT
>-|TRBJ1-5|-|TRBV7-8
CASSLGAIYSNQPQHF
TGTGCCAGCAGCTTAGGGGCAATCTATAGCAATCAGCCCCAGCATTTT
>many|TRBJ1-1|-|TRBV3-1
CASSKRTENTEAFF
TGTGCCAGCAGCAAGCGGACAGAGAACACTGAAGCTTTCTTT
>many|TRBJ2-1|-|TRBV9
CASSVDPNYNEQFF
TGTGCCAGCAGCGTAGACCCCAACTACAATGAGCAGTTCTTC
>few|TRBJ1-1|TRBD1|TRBV6-5
CASSLFPGQGVAFF
TGTGCCAGCAGCCTCTTCCCGGGACAGGGGGTGGCTTTCTTT
>-|TRBJ2-2|-|TRBV27
CASSLGLGELFF
TGTGCCAGCAGTTTAGGTCTTGGGGAGCTGTTTTTT
>few|TRBJ2-4|TRBD1|TRBV11-2
CASSSGTGDLGIQYF
TGTGCCAGCAGTTCAGGTACAGGGGATCTTGGCATTCAGTACTTC
>few|TRBJ2-1|-|TRBV12-2
CASRSTGGGTGEQFF
TGTGCAAGTCGCTCGACAGGGGGAGGTACGGGTGAGCAGTTCTTC
>-|TRBJ1-2|-|TRBV29-1
CSVEFGNVDGYTF
TGCAGCGTTGAATTTGGAAACGTGGATGGCTACACCTTC
>medium-sized|TRBJ2-7|-|TRBV6-2/TRBV6-3
CASSYPTYEQYF
TGTGCCAGCAGTTACCCAACCTACGAGCAGTACTTC
>few|TRBJ2-3|-|TRBV5-4
CASRASPSTDTQYF
TGTGCCAGCAGGGCTTCTCCTAGCACAGATACGCAGTATTTT
>few|TRBJ1-2|-|TRBV7-9
CASSLGLPGTAYGYTF
TGTGCCAGCAGCTTAGGACTACCCGGGACGGCGTATGGCTACACCTTC
>many|TRBJ2-3|-|TRBV7-3
CASSPAWGSGDTQYF
TGTGCCAGCAGCCCCGCGTGGGGCAGTGGAGATACGCAGTATTTT
>-|TRBJ1-2|TRBD1|TRBV7-8
CASSLTTGTNYGYTF
TGTGCCAGCAGCTTAACGACAGGGACTAACTATGGCTACACCTTC
>-|TRBJ1-2|-|TRBV30
CAWSVQGRGYGYTF
TGTGCCTGGAGTGTCCAGGGAAGGGGCTATGGCTACACCTTC
>few|TRBJ2-5|TRBD2|TRBV19
CATAKLTSGEETQYF
TGTGCCACCGCGAAGCTCACTAGCGGAGAAGAGACCCAGTACTTC
>few|TRBJ2-1|-|TRBV19
CASSLSSSSYNEQFF
TGTGCCAGTAGTCTCTCCTCTAGCTCCTACAATGAGCAGTTCTTC
>few|TRBJ1-5|-|TRBV7-9
CASSLSGGGHQPQHF
TGTGCCAGCAGCTTGAGTGGTGGGGGACATCAGCCCCAGCATTTT
>few|TRBJ2-7|-|TRBV7-9
CASSFSGKAEQYF
TGTGCCAGCAGCTTCTCAGGGAAGGCCGAGCAGTACTTC
>few|TRBJ1-2|TRBD1|TRBV12-3/TRBV12-4
CASRPGTGSLFGLSGYTF
TGTGCCAGCAGGCCCGGGACAGGGAGCTTGTTTGGATTGAGTGGCTACACCTTC